This T cell receptor beta chain was captured by sequencing in a study of shared clonotypes between healthy human individuals. Whole-study findings and limits: Sequencing depth was expected to influence donor clonotype sharing. Roughly 5% of naive CD4 clonotypes were common to several donors. Generation probabilities of non-shared clonotypes were lower (relative to those shared by all four donors).

Every one of the donors was a Caucasian adult that lived in Nashville, Tennessee. CDR3 size: 15 residues. To note about this clone: Antigen: not known.

Assay: immunoSEQ multiplex PCR; the TCRdb copy retains only in-frame clones and omits some. The sample gives about 980,000 clones, 76% of which show up once; approximately 1.5% is in the top ten. Sequencing was carried out using memory CD4+ T cells sorted from blood. As for subset: CD45RA-negative fraction. The TCR was taken from a man aged 18-30 years in good health. The chain recombines TRBV21-1 with TRBJ2-5; the table's D call of TRBD2 was not tested on the DNA. TRBV21-1 is given as a pseudogene. The CDR3 protein is CASSKSPTQRETQYF. Here the CDR3 DNA reads TGTGCCAGCAGCAAAAGCCCGACACAGCGGGAGACCCAGTACTTC.